This T cell receptor beta chain was profiled in a study of blood T cell repertoires in COVID-19. The CDR3 extends over 16 amino acids. V lost 4 bases to trimming and J lost 0 bases, with 17 bases between them. Germline CDR1 is SGHRS and CDR2 is YFSETQ. TCRdb's copy holds only in-frame clones and misses some; the assay was immunoSEQ multiplex PCR. The sample shows about 280,000 clones, over 80% of them seen only once. This chain links TRBV5-1 with TRBJ2-7, with a possible D match to TRBD2 (6 bases). The sequenced sample was PBMCs or T cells enriched from blood (not recorded which). This TCR came from a woman aged 25 to 39 with acute COVID-19. As DNA, the CDR3 is TGCGCCAGCAGCCCAAACCTAGCGTCGAGCTCCTACGAGCAGTACTTC. Protein product: CASSPNLASSSYEQYF.